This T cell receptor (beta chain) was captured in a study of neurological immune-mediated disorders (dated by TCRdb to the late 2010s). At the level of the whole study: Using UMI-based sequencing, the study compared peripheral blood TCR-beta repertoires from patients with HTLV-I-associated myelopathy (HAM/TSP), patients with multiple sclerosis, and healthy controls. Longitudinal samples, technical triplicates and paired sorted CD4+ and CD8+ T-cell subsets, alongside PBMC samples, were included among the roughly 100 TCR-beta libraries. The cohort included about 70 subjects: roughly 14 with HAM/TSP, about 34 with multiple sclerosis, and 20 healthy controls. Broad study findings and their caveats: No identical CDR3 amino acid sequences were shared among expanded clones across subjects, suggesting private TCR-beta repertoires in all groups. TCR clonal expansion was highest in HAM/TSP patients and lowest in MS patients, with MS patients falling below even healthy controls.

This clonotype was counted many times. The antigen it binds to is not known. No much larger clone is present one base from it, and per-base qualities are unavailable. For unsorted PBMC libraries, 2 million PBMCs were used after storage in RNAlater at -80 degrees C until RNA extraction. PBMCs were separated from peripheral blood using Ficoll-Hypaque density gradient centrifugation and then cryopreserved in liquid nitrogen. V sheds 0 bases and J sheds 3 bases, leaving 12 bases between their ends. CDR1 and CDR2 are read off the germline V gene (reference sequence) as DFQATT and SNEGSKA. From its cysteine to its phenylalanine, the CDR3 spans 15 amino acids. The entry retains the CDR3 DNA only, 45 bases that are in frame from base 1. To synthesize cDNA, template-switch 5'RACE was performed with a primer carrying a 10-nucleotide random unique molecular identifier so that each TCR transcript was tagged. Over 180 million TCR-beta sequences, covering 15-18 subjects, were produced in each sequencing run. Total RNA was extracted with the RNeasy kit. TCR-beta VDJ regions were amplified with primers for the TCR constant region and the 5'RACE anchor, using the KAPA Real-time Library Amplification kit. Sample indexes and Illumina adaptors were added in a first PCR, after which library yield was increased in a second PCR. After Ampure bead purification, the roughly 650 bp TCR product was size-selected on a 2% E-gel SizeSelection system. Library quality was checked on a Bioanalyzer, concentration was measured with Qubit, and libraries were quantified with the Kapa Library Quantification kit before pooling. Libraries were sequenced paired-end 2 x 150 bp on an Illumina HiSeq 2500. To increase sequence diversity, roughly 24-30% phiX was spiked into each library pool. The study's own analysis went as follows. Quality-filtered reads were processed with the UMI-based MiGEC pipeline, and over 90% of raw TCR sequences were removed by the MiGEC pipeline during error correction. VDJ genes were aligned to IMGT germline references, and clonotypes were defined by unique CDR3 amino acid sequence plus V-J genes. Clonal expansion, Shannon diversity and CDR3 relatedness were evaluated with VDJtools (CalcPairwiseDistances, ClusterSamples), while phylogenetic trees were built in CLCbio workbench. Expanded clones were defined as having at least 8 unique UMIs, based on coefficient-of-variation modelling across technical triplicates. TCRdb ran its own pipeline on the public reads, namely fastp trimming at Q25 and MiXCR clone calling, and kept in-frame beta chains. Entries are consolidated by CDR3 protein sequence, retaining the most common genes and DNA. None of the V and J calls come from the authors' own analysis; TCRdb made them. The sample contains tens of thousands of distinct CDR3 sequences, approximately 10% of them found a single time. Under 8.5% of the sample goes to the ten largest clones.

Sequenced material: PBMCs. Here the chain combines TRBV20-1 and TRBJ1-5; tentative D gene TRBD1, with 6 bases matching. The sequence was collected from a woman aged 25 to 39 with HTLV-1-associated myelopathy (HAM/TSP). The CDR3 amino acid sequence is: CSARDLTGPNQPQHF. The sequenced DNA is TGCAGTGCTAGAGATTTAACAGGGCCCAATCAGCCCCAGCATTTT.